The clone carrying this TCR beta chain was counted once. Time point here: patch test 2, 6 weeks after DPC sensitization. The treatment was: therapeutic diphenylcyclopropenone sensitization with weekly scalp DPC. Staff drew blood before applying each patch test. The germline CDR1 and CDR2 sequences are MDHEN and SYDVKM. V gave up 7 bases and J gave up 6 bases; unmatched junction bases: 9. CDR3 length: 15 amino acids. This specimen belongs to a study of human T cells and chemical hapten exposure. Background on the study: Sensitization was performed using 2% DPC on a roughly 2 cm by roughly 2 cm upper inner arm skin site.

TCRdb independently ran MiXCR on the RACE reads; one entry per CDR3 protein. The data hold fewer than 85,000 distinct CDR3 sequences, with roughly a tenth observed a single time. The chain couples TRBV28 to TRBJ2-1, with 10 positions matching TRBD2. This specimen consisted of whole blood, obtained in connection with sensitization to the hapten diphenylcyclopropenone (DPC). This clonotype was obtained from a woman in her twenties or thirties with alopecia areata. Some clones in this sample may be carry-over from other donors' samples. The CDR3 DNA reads TGTGCCAGCATCCCCGCCGGGACTAGCGCCAATGAGCAGTTCTTC. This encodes CASIPAGTSANEQFF.